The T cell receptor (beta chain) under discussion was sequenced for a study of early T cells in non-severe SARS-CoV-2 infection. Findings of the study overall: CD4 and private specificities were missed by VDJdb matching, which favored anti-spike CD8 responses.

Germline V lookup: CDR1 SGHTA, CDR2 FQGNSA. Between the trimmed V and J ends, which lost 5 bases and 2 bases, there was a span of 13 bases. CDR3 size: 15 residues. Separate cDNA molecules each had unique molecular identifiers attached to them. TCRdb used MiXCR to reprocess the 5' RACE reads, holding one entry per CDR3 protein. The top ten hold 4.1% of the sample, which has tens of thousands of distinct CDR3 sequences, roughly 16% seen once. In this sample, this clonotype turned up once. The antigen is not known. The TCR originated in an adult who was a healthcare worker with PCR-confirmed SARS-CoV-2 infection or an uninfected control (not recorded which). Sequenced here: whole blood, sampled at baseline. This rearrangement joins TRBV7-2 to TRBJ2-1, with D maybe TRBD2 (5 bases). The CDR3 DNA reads TGTGCCAGCAGCCTCAGCGGCTCTACCTACAATGAGCAGTTCTTC. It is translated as CASSLSGSTYNEQFF.